Described below is a single T cell receptor (beta chain) sequence and its context. The data were obtained in a study of OX40 agonist ivuxolimab in advanced cancers. Clones were read by immunoSEQ multiplex PCR, and TCRdb kept only the in-frame ones, dropping some. The table lists about 100,000 clones, roughly 90% of them singletons, with approximately 0.54% in the top ten. The germline V gene has CDR1 SGHNT and CDR2 YENEEA. This CDR3 contains 17 residues. Trimming left V 5 bases short and J 8 bases short, with 24 bases between. The investigators sampled blood at baseline, at cycle 4 day 1, and at cycle 7 day 1.

The sequence was obtained from an adult with an advanced solid tumor such as melanoma, head and neck, liver or kidney cancer. This chain uses TRBV11-3 with TRBJ2-2; D is possibly TRBD1 (5 bases). The sample consisted of CD4+ or CD8+ T cells sorted from blood, taken in a trial of the OX40 agonist ivuxolimab. The CDR3 DNA sequence: TGTGCCAGCAGCACCCACAGACAGATCCATTTGATGGGGGAGCTGTTTTTT. It specifies CASSTHRQIHLMGELFF.